This TCR beta chain was sequenced during a study of beta chain features in type 1 diabetes. Comments on this clone: Antigen unknown.

Study conclusions and caveats: Shorter TCRB CDR3s, moderately but significantly so, were found in Type 1 diabetes patients in all four CD4+ subsets. VDJ junctions sequenced from type 1 diabetes patients showed fewer insertions and more deletions. Cells with high TCR expression could be over-represented by cDNA sequencing.

The study reverse transcribed the entire isolated RNA, so it sequenced expressed TCRB transcripts. Samples of naive, central memory and regulatory T cells yielded a mean of around 4 million reads. Libraries were prepared by immunoSEQ multiplex PCR; TCRdb keeps only in-frame clonotypes and omits some of them. The table includes about 900,000 clones, 17% detected once. Germline V CDR1 and CDR2: LGHNA, YSLEER. V trimming: 2 bases; J trimming: 1 base; junction bases outside the gene matches: 6. The CDR3 totals 17 residues. The receptor comes from a woman aged 18-29 years in good health. The chain joins TRBV4-3 to TRBJ2-3; 10 bases agree with TRBD1. The sequenced material came from naive CD4+ T cells from blood. DNA for the CDR3: TGCGCCAGCAGCCAAAGATTCGGGACAGGGGGCACAGATACGCAGTATTTT. As protein: CASSQRFGTGGTDTQYF.